This T cell receptor beta chain was documented in a study of T cells in Graves' hyperthyroidism and ophthalmopathy. On the basis of clinical symptoms, serum thyroxine and TRAb, thyroid ultrasound and orbital computed tomography, diagnoses were made. Out of approximately 10 ml of fresh peripheral blood came the PBMCs. J gave up 8 bases and V 4 bases, and 5 bases lay outside the gene matches. CDR3 size: 13 residues. Germline V CDR1 and CDR2: SGHRS, YFSETQ. Regions amplified from RNA transcripts were the TCR beta CDR3 regions. A first-round RT-PCR of the TCR CDR3 used the HTBI primer set. One entry per CDR3 protein results from TCRdb running MiXCR on the multiplex PCR reads. The repertoire includes approximately 530,000 distinct CDR3 sequences, about 20% of them detected once, and 47% sits in the top ten.

The TCR originated in a man aged 35-49 years with Graves' ophthalmopathy. Sequencing was done on a sample of blood. The chain has TRBV5-1 and TRBJ1-2; 10 nucleotides match TRBD1. The CDR3 is CASSMDRGGGYTF. Here the CDR3 DNA reads TGCGCCAGCAGCATGGACAGGGGGGGCGGCTACACCTTC.